A single sample is the source of the 3 T cell receptor beta chains below, sequenced in a study of shared T cell receptors in the human thymus. The data were produced by immunoSEQ multiplex PCR, yet TCRdb's version contains in-frame clones alone and is incomplete. This repertoire shows under 700,000 clones, 75% to 80% found once; its top ten account for 0.013%. The data were also submitted as part of a second study, on human thymus T cells.

The specimen was thymocytes. The receptors shown here come from a boy in the first two years of life with a congenital heart defect.

The V gene is TRBV19, the J gene TRBJ2-7; weak D call: TRBD1 (5 bases). The CDR3 contains 15 residues. Germline-derived CDR1 and CDR2 are LNHDA and SQIVND (reference sequence). Trimming removed 1 base at V and 2 bases at J, with 12 bases between. The CDR3 protein is CASSIGQGPPYEQYF. CDR3 DNA sequence: TGTGCCAGTAGTATAGGTCAGGGTCCCCCCTACGAGCAGTACTTC.

V is TRBV5-1 and J is TRBJ2-1; D remains ambiguous. V gave up 7 bases and J gave up 5 bases, with 19 bases separating them. This CDR3 is 15 amino acids long. Germline CDR1 reads SGHRS; CDR2 reads YFSETQ. The CDR3 reads CASPLPPLVHNEQFF. CDR3 coding DNA: TGCGCCAGCCCCCTACCCCCGCTGGTCCACAATGAGCAGTTCTTC.

This chain links TRBV7-2 with TRBJ2-5, with D perhaps TRBD2 (6 bases). The V gene's germline CDR1 is SGHTA and CDR2 FQGNSA. Trimming left V 3 bases short and J 5 bases short, with 10 bases between. This CDR3 contains 13 residues. The CDR3 spells CASSFGGEETQYF. CDR3 nucleotides: TGTGCCAGCAGCTTCGGGGGAGAGGAGACCCAGTACTTC.